This is a list of T cell receptor beta chains from one sample in a study of T cell repertoires in cytomegalovirus infection. A single record per CDR3 protein comes from TCRdb applying MiXCR to the reads. The sample consists of 170,000 or so distinct CDR3 sequences, approximately 15% of them appearing once. The sample was PBMCs. These receptors were collected from a human donor in good health (CMV status not recorded). Some clones in this sample may be carry-over from other donors' samples. Both conserved end residues are part of each CDR3. The D gene is left open where the match is weak. The size entry is marked missing in some rows and otherwise reads once, few, many or a size class.

v_gene	d_gene	abundance	j_gene	CDR3nt	CDR3aa
TRBV4-1	-	few	TRBJ1-1	TGCGCCAGCAGCCAGATCCGGGAGCTCTCGAGACACACTGAAGCTTTCTTT	CASSQIRELSRHTEAFF
TRBV6-1	-	many	TRBJ1-1	TGTGCCAGCAGTTCCTCTATGGGGGGCACTGAAGCTTTCTTT	CASSSSMGGTEAFF
TRBV30	-	few	TRBJ1-1	TGTGCCTGGAGTGTTCAGGGGAACACTGAAGCTTTCTTT	CAWSVQGNTEAFF
TRBV6-6	-	-	TRBJ1-1	TGTGCCAGCAGCCAACCGGGCTTCAACACTGAAGCTTTCTTT	CASSQPGFNTEAFF
TRBV11-1	-	many	TRBJ2-7	TGTGCCAGCAGCCGTACAGTTTACGAGCAGTACTTC	CASSRTVYEQYF
TRBV29-1	-	few	TRBJ2-7	TGCAGCGTTGACAGGGGTCACGAGCAGTACTTC	CSVDRGHEQYF
TRBV20-1	TRBD2	-	TRBJ2-7	TGCAGTGCCACATCACTAGCGGTCCTATACGAGCAGTACTTC	CSATSLAVLYEQYF
TRBV19	-	-	TRBJ1-5	TGTGCCACCTCGGGGCAGAGCAATCAGCCCCAGCATTTT	CATSGQSNQPQHF
TRBV28	-	many	TRBJ1-5	TGTGCCAGCAGTCTCCGGGCTCCAGTGGGTCAGCCCCAGCATTTT	CASSLRAPVGQPQHF
TRBV6-6	TRBD1	-	TRBJ1-5	TGTGCCAGCAGTTACAGGGGGACAGGGAATCAGCCCCAGCATTTT	CASSYRGTGNQPQHF
TRBV19	TRBD2	few	TRBJ2-5	TGTGCCAGTAGCCCAACAGGCCCGGGGGGGGAGACCCAGTACTTC	CASSPTGPGGETQYF
TRBV6-2/TRBV6-3	-	many	TRBJ2-3	TGTGCCAGCAGACGCGACCCAGATACGCAGTATTTT	CASRRDPDTQYF
TRBV12-3/TRBV12-4	TRBD1	many	TRBJ1-4	TGTGCCAGCAGTTTAAGGCAGGGGGATGAAAAACTGTTTTTT	CASSLRQGDEKLFF
TRBV12-3/TRBV12-4	TRBD1	few	TRBJ2-3	TGTGCCAGCAGTTTCGGTACAGGGGGACGTACAGATACGCAGTATTTT	CASSFGTGGRTDTQYF
TRBV28	-	many	TRBJ2-7	TGTGCCAGCAGTGTGCAGGTGCAGGGGCGATACGAGCAGTACTTC	CASSVQVQGRYEQYF
TRBV10-3	-	many	TRBJ1-3	TGTGCCATCTTTCCGACAGCTGGAAACACCATATATTTT	CAIFPTAGNTIYF
TRBV5-5	TRBD1	-	TRBJ1-4	TGTGCCAGCAGCATGGACAGGACAACTAATGAAAAACTGTTTTTT	CASSMDRTTNEKLFF
TRBV20-1	-	-	TRBJ1-1	TGCAGTGCTAGACTTCCGGGGACTGAAGCTTTCTTT	CSARLPGTEAFF
TRBV14	-	few	TRBJ1-2	TGTGCCAGCAGCCAAGAAATTGAGGATTCAGATGGCTACACCTTC	CASSQEIEDSDGYTF
TRBV10-3	TRBD1	many	TRBJ1-6	TGTGCCATCAGTGGACAGGGGGCATCCTATAATTCACCCCTCCACTTT	CAISGQGASYNSPLHF
TRBV29-1	TRBD1	-	TRBJ2-1	TGCAGCGTTGAAGGGGACAGGTCTCTTTACAATGAGCAGTTCTTC	CSVEGDRSLYNEQFF
TRBV19	TRBD1	many	TRBJ1-1	TGTGCCAGTATGAAGGACAGGGGTATGAACACTGAAGCTTTCTTT	CASMKDRGMNTEAFF
TRBV29-1	-	few	TRBJ2-5	TGCAGCGTCTTTCGGTGGGGAGAAGAGACCCAGTACTTC	CSVFRWGEETQYF
TRBV29-1	-	many	TRBJ1-5	TGCAGCGTTGGGAGGGGACTTAATCAGCCCCAGCATTTT	CSVGRGLNQPQHF
TRBV28	-	-	TRBJ2-7	TGTGCCAGCAGTTGGATGACAGCACCCTACGAGCAGTACTTC	CASSWMTAPYEQYF
TRBV28	-	few	TRBJ2-5	TGTGCCAGCAGTCCCCAAGGACGGCTTTTTAGGGAAGAGACCCAGTACTTC	CASSPQGRLFREETQYF
TRBV10-3	-	few	TRBJ2-7	TGTGCCATGAGTGTTGGGGGCGAGCAGTACTTC	CAMSVGGEQYF
TRBV5-4	TRBD1	-	TRBJ2-7	TGTGCCAGCAGCGTGAAAAGGACAGGGAACTACGAGCAGTACTTC	CASSVKRTGNYEQYF
TRBV6-2/TRBV6-3	TRBD1	many	TRBJ1-5	TGTGCCAGCTGCGTCGACAGGGCGAGTGGACAGCCCCAGCATTTT	CASCVDRASGQPQHF
TRBV7-9	TRBD1	many	TRBJ2-1	TGTGCCAGCAGCTCAATGGACAGGGGCGCCTACAATGAGCAGTTCTTC	CASSSMDRGAYNEQFF
TRBV27	-	-	TRBJ2-1	TGTGCCAGCTCGTTTTTGGGGGATGAGCAGTTCTTC	CASSFLGDEQFF
TRBV28	-	few	TRBJ2-7	TGTGCCAGCACCACCACTTCGATGGGCGCCTACGAGCAGTACTTC	CASTTTSMGAYEQYF
TRBV7-2	-	many	TRBJ2-1	TGTGCCAGCAGCTTAGTCGGATATGAGCAGTTCTTC	CASSLVGYEQFF
TRBV7-6	-	-	TRBJ2-1	TGTGCCAGCAGCCCCGGCTACTCCGATAACGATGAGCAGTTCTTC	CASSPGYSDNDEQFF
TRBV10-3	TRBD1	-	TRBJ1-1	TGTGCCATCAGTGTTAACAGGGGGCAGTTCAACACTGAAGCTTTCTTT	CAISVNRGQFNTEAFF
TRBV19	-	few	TRBJ2-7	TGTGCCAGTAGTATTCGGCCAGCCTACGAGCAGTACTTC	CASSIRPAYEQYF
TRBV7-2	TRBD2	many	TRBJ2-5	TGTGCCAGCAGCCTCCGACTAGCGGGAGGACTGGAGACCCAGTACTTC	CASSLRLAGGLETQYF
TRBV4-2	-	many	TRBJ2-4	TGTGCCAGCAGCCGAGGTTTGGAAAACATTCAGTACTTC	CASSRGLENIQYF
TRBV29-1	-	-	TRBJ2-4	TGCAGCGTTGGGCTCGCCGGAAACATTCAGTACTTC	CSVGLAGNIQYF